This entry is about one T cell receptor beta chain. Its target is unknown. Separate cDNA molecules received unique molecular identifiers, which the library attached to them. Each CDR3 protein is one row after TCRdb ran MiXCR on the RACE reads. This table holds tens of thousands of distinct CDR3 sequences, approximately 11% found once. These data originate in a study of human T cells and chemical hapten exposure. About the research overall: The variation in per-sample TCR yields arose mainly from small differences in pooled library volumes. The study's findings and limits: TCRs at high frequency, those above 1 in 1000, did not change with DPC sensitization. While controls formed fewer of them, expanded TCRs formed significantly more large CDR3 similarity clusters.

V lost 1 base and J lost 4, with 7 bases in between. Germline V gene lookup returns CDR1 SEHNR and CDR2 FQNEAQ (reference sequence). This CDR3 is built from 13 residues. The time point was: patch test 2, 6 weeks after DPC sensitization. Sample treatment: therapeutic diphenylcyclopropenone sensitization with weekly scalp DPC. This specimen was whole blood, taken in connection with sensitization to the hapten diphenylcyclopropenone (DPC). The TCR originated in a man between 40 and 49 years old with alopecia areata. Some clones in this sample may be carry-over from other donors' samples. V is TRBV7-9 and J is TRBJ2-5; maybe TRBD2 (5 bases). The CDR3 DNA reads TGTGCCAGCAGCTTAGTTCGGGGAGAGACCCAGTACTTC. Translation: CASSLVRGETQYF. The full variable domain, rest sourced from reference TRBV7-9 and TRBJ2-5, is DTGVSQNPRHKITKRGQNVTFRCDPISEHNRLYWYRQTLGQGPEFLTYFQNEAQLEKSRLLSDRFSAERPKGSFSTLEIQRTEQGDSAMYLCASSLVRGETQYFGPGTRLLVL.